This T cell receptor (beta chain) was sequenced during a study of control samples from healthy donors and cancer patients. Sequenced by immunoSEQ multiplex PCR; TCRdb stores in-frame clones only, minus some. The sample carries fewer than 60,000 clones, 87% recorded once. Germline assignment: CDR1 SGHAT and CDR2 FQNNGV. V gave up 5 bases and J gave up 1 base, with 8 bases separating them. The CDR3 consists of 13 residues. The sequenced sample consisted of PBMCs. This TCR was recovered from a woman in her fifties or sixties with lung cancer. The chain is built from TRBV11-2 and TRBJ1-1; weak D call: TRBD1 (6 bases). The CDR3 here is CASSLTGNTEAFF. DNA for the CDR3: TGTGCCAGCAGCCTGACAGGGAACACTGAAGCTTTCTTT. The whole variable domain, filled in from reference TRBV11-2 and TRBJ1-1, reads EAGVAQSPRYKIIEKRQSVAFWCNPISGHATLYWYQQILGQGPKLLIQFQNNGVVDDSQLPKDRFSAERLKGVDSTLKIQPAKLEDSAVYLCASSLTGNTEAFFGQGTRLTVV.